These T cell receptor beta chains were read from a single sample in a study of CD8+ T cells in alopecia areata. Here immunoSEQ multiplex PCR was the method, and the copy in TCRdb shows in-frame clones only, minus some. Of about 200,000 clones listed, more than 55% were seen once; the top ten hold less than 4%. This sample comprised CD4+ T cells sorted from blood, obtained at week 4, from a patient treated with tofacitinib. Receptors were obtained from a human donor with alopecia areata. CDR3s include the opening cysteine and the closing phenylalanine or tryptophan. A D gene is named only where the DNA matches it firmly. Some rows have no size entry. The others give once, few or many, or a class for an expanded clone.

TGTGCCAGCTCACCACCCCCGCTGGGGACTAGCGGGGGGGTACGAGATGAGCAGTTCTTC,CASSPPPLGTSGGVRDEQFF,NA,TRBD2,TRBV18,TRBJ2-1
TGTGCCAGCAGGGGGACTACAGGTTCCGAGCAGTACTTC,CASRGTTGSEQYF,NA,TRBD2,TRBV25-1,TRBJ2-7
TGCGCCAGCAGCCTTACCGGGACAGGGGGCTATCAGCCCCAGCATTTT,CASSLTGTGGYQPQHF,NA,TRBD1,TRBV4-1,TRBJ1-5
TGTGCCAGCAGTGAAGCGCCGGGGACAGGGGGGCGTGAGGGCTACACCTTC,CASSEAPGTGGREGYTF,once,TRBD1,TRBV6-1,TRBJ1-2
TGTGCCAGCAAGCTCTTAGGTGACGAGCAGTACTTC,CASKLLGDEQYF,NA,NA,TRBV28,TRBJ2-7
TGTGCCTGGAATGGAGGATCTAACTATGGCTACACCTTC,CAWNGGSNYGYTF,NA,NA,TRBV30,TRBJ1-2
TGCAGCGTTGAAAAGCGGGGAGTGAACACTGAAGCTTTCTTT,CSVEKRGVNTEAFF,NA,NA,TRBV29-1,TRBJ1-1
TGTGCCAGCAGCTTAGAAGAGACCCAGTACTTC,CASSLEETQYF,NA,NA,TRBV11-2,TRBJ2-5
TGTGCCAGCAGCGGACAGCTGCGAGGCTACACCTTC,CASSGQLRGYTF,NA,NA,TRBV7-9,TRBJ1-2
TGTGCCAGCAAACTGGTGGGGCAGGGGGCGAGTGAGCAGTACTTC,CASKLVGQGASEQYF,NA,TRBD1,TRBV27,TRBJ2-7
TGCGCCAGCAGCTTGACAGGGGCTACAGAAAAACTGTTTTTT,CASSLTGATEKLFF,NA,TRBD1,TRBV5-1,TRBJ1-4
TGCAGCGTTGAGGAGGGCTACGTCGGGGCCCAGTACTTC,CSVEEGYVGAQYF,NA,NA,TRBV29-1,TRBJ2-5
TGTGCCAGCAGCTCCGGACAGTGGGCTTTAAGCTACGAGCAGTACTTC,CASSSGQWALSYEQYF,NA,NA,TRBV5-6,TRBJ2-7
TGTGCCTGGAGTGTACAAGGGACCGGGGAGCTGTTTTTT,CAWSVQGTGELFF,NA,NA,TRBV30,TRBJ2-2
TGCAGTGCTACGTACCAAGAGACCCAGTACTTC,CSATYQETQYF,few,NA,TRBV20-1,TRBJ2-5
TGTGCCAGCAGCCTGCGGGGGGCGGGCAAAAACATTCAGTACTTC,CASSLRGAGKNIQYF,few,TRBD2,TRBV11-2,TRBJ2-4
TGCGCCAGCAGCCAGGGATTCACAGGGGGCAGGGGCTACACCTTC,CASSQGFTGGRGYTF,NA,TRBD1,TRBV4-1,TRBJ1-2
TGTGCCAGCAGCCCTGACTCCTACACCGGGGAGCTGTTTTTT,CASSPDSYTGELFF,NA,NA,TRBV7-9,TRBJ2-2
TGTGCCAGCAGCGTAGCCCCGCAGGGAAAAGAGACCCAGTACTTC,CASSVAPQGKETQYF,NA,NA,TRBV9,TRBJ2-5
TGCGCCAGCAGCCACCTAACAGGGGCCAATTCCTACGAGCAGTACTTC,CASSHLTGANSYEQYF,NA,TRBD1,TRBV4-1,TRBJ2-7
TGTGCCAGCAGCTTAGGACAGGGAGCAGATACGCAGTATTTT,CASSLGQGADTQYF,NA,TRBD1,TRBV7-2,TRBJ2-3
TGCGCCAGCAGCTTGCGAGACAGCGCTCAAGAGACCCAGTACTTC,CASSLRDSAQETQYF,few,NA,TRBV5-1,TRBJ2-5
TGCGCCAGCAGCTCCGGGACACCTGAAGCTTTCTTT,CASSSGTPEAFF,few,NA,TRBV5-1,TRBJ1-1
TGTGCCAGCAGTCCGACAGTAGATAATGAAAAACTGTTTTTT,CASSPTVDNEKLFF,few,NA,TRBV25-1,TRBJ1-4